The subject of this entry is one T cell receptor beta chain. This sample is drawn from a study of OX40 agonist ivuxolimab in advanced cancers. Study details: Two cutaneous melanoma patients and one hepatocellular carcinoma patient, three in all, had partial responses.

With baseline, cycle 4 day 1, and cycle 7 day 1 as timepoints, blood was sampled. Deletions cut 8 bases from V and 0 bases from J, with 16 bases between. Germline CDR1 is MNHEY and CDR2 is SMNVEV (reference sequence). This CDR3 spans 16 amino acids. Some clones are missing from TCRdb's copy, which holds only in-frame ones; the method was immunoSEQ multiplex PCR. The table lists approximately 82,000 clones, 88% of them singletons. The chain has TRBV27 and TRBJ2-2; D uncertain. This receptor was identified in an adult with an advanced solid tumor such as melanoma, head and neck, liver or kidney cancer. Sequenced material: CD4+ or CD8+ T cells sorted from blood, taken in a trial of the OX40 agonist ivuxolimab. The CDR3 nucleotides read TGTGCCAGCTCAACCATAGCAGGTTCGAACACCGGGGAGCTGTTTTTT. The encoded protein is CASSTIAGSNTGELFF.